This TCR beta chain was observed in a study of CD8 T cells in Susac syndrome. As for the study in general: Intravenous immunoglobulin alone or corticosteroids were being given to patients with Susac syndrome at blood draw, unless they were therapy-naive.

When the RNA was reverse transcribed, random hexamers were used with an input of about 0.5 to 1 ug. Across 54 Vbeta and 13 Jbeta, immunoSEQ multiplex PCR amplified TCR beta CDR3. From the immunoSEQ multiplex PCR reads, TCRdb called clonotypes with MiXCR, one entry per CDR3 protein. The sample carries over 150,000 distinct CDR3 sequences, 95% to 96% recorded once. TCR beta was sequenced from blood CD8+ and CD4+ T cells. TEMRA cells were FACS-enriched, with CD8+ and CD4+ T cells isolated negatively. The ends lost 4 bases at V and 4 bases at J; junction bases unmatched: 13. Germline loops: CDR1 KGHDR, CDR2 SFDVKD. CDR3 length: 17 residues.

Material: CD4+ T cells from PBMCs. The chain recombines TRBV24-1 with TRBJ2-5, with 8 bases fitting TRBD1. This sequence was found in a human donor with Susac syndrome. As DNA, the CDR3 is TGTGCCACCAGTGACTCCCGGCAGGGGGCGCAACTAGAGACCCAGTACTTC. Protein product: CATSDSRQGAQLETQYF.